Each of the 26 T cell receptor beta chains below was sequenced from the same sample in a study of T cell responses to AZD1222 COVID-19 vaccine. Only in-frame clones appear in the TCRdb table, and some are missing; sequencing was by immunoSEQ multiplex PCR. Of approximately 110,000 clones in the sample, approximately 88% were seen once. The sample was peripheral blood, taken on day 0 of AZD1222 vaccination. The receptors originated from an adult in good health.

This clone has a single count. This chain joins TRBV19 and TRBJ2-7, with D perhaps matching TRBD2 (5 bases). The CDR3 loop spans 14 amino acids. Trimming took off 11 bases at V and 4 bases at J, with 21 bases between the two ends. CDR1 is LNHDA and CDR2 is SQIVND in the germline V gene (reference sequence). CDR3 loop: CASTPGKGPYEQYF. CDR3 DNA sequence: TGTGCCTCGACACCGGGGAAGGGCCCTTACGAGCAGTACTTC. The variable domain in full, with the rest retrieved from reference TRBV19 and TRBJ2-7, is DGGITQSPKYLFRKEGQNVTLSCEQNLNHDAMYWYRQDPGQGLRLIYYSQIVNDFQKGDIAEGYSVSREKKESFPLTVTSAQKNPTAFYLCASTPGKGPYEQYFGPGTRLTVT.

CDR3 sequence: CASLIPFGNTIYF. CDR3 nucleotide sequence: TGTGCCAGCCTGATACCTTTTGGAAACACCATATATTTT. The V and J genes are TRBV21-1 and TRBJ1-3. TRBV21-1 is annotated as a pseudogene. The CDR3 length is 13 residues.

The chain has TRBV5-1 and TRBJ2-2, with 12 bases matching TRBD2. The trim removed 3 bases at V and 7 bases at J, leaving 4 bases unmatched. This CDR3 is 15 amino acids long. The V gene's germline CDR1 is SGHRS and CDR2 YFSETQ. The CDR3 loop reads CASSYGLAGNGELFF. The CDR3 nucleotides are TGCGCCAGCAGCTACGGACTAGCGGGGAACGGGGAGCTGTTTTTT.

The chain employs TRBV21-1 and TRBJ1-4. TRBV21-1 counts as a pseudogene. The CDR3 contains 15 residues. CDR3 nucleotides: TGTGCCAGCAGCAAAGGTGGAGGGTTCGATGAAAAACTGTTTTTT. Its translation is CASSKGGGFDEKLFF.

The chain carries TRBV5-1 and TRBJ1-1, with D possibly TRBD1 on 6 matching bases. Trimming stripped 4 bases from V and 4 bases from J, with 17 bases between. Per the germline V gene, CDR1 is SGHRS and CDR2 is YFSETQ. The CDR3 is 15 amino acids. The chain's CDR3 is CASSQGRTGATEAFF. The CDR3 nucleotides are TGCGCCAGCAGCCAGGGGCGTACGGGGGCCACTGAAGCTTTCTTT.

This chain joins TRBV2 and TRBJ1-1; D uncertain. CDR1 and CDR2 from the germline V gene are SNHLY and FYNNEI. The CDR3 consists of 14 residues. Trimming took 7 bases from V and 7 from J, leaving 19 bases between them. CDR3 sequence (DNA): TGTGCCAGCACGCCCGTGTATACGTCGGTTGAAGCTTTCTTT. It yields the protein CASTPVYTSVEAFF. The variable domain in full, with the rest retrieved from reference TRBV2 and TRBJ1-1, is EPEVTQTPSHQVTQMGQEVILRCVPISNHLYFYWYRQILGQKVEFLVSFYNNEISEKSEIFDDQFSVERPDGSNFTLKIRSTKLEDSAMYFCASTPVYTSVEAFFGQGTRLTVV.

This clone was observed a single time. The chain carries TRBV6-1 and TRBJ1-2; no clear D gene. There are 11 residues in the CDR3. V lost 1 base and J lost 6, with 3 bases in between. Germline V gene data show CDR1 as MNHNS and CDR2 as SASEGT. The CDR3 reads CASSEGHGYTF. CDR3 bases: TGTGCCAGCAGTGAAGGCCATGGCTACACCTTC.

As DNA, the CDR3 is TGTGCCAGCAGCGCGGACAGGGTACCAACCTACGAGCAGTACTTC. This codes for CASSADRVPTYEQYF. The chain links TRBV9 to TRBJ2-7; 8 bases fit TRBD1. The CDR3 runs to 15 residues. J lost 2 bases, V lost 3 bases, and 7 bases had no gene match. The germline CDR1 and CDR2 sequences are SGDLS and YYNGEE.

The chain employs TRBV6-6 and TRBJ1-5; no reliable D call. The CDR3 length is 12 residues. Germline V gene lookup returns CDR1 MNHNY and CDR2 SVGAGI (reference sequence). Trimming took 1 base from V and 5 from J, leaving 3 bases between them. Written as DNA, the CDR3 is TGTGCCAGCAGTTACTGGGATCAGCCCCAGCATTTT. Amino acid sequence: CASSYWDQPQHF.

The CDR3 DNA is TGTGCCAGCTCACCGGGACAGGGTCCGGAGTCCGGCTACACCTTC. It codes for CASSPGQGPESGYTF. The rearrangement uses TRBV18 and TRBJ1-2; 9 bases agree with TRBD1. Germline CDR1 and CDR2: KGHSH and LQKENI. This CDR3 has 15 residues. After removal of 3 bases from V and 8 bases from J, the junction contained 10 bases not matched to a gene.

In DNA, the CDR3 is TGCGCCAGCAGCCAACCGTTGAACTCTGGAAACACCATATATTTT. Translated: CASSQPLNSGNTIYF. The V gene is TRBV4-1, the J gene TRBJ1-3, with no clear D. The CDR3 extends over 15 amino acids. The germline gives CDR1 MGHRA, CDR2 YSYEKL. V lost 2 bases and J lost 0, with 8 bases in between.

The chain uses TRBV7-2 and TRBJ1-2; maybe TRBD1 (6 bases). The germline V gene has CDR1 SGHTA and CDR2 FQGNSA. V lost 5 bases to trimming and J lost 2 bases, with 15 bases between them. The CDR3 consists of 15 residues. CDR3 residues: CASSPRGGLNYGYTF. CDR3 DNA sequence: TGTGCCAGCAGCCCCAGGGGCGGCCTGAACTATGGCTACACCTTC.

The DNA of the CDR3 is TGTGCCTGGAGGGGCAGGGGGTACACTGAAGCTTTCTTT. Its translation: CAWRGRGYTEAFF. The chain is built from TRBV30 and TRBJ1-1; 7 bases fit TRBD1. Germline lookup yields CDR1 GTSNPN and CDR2 SVGIG (reference sequence). V gave up 3 bases and J gave up 3 bases; unmatched junction bases: 4. The CDR3 covers 13 residues.

The V call is TRBV7-9, the J call TRBJ1-4; D may be TRBD1 (5 bases). V was shortened by 5 bases and J by 4 bases, with 11 bases between the two germline ends. This CDR3 contains 14 residues. Germline V gives CDR1 SEHNR, CDR2 FQNEAQ (reference sequence). The CDR3 coding sequence is TGTGCCAGCAGCCTGGACAATTATAATGAAAAACTGTTTTTT. Amino acids: CASSLDNYNEKLFF. Based on the CDR3 plus reference TRBV7-9 and TRBJ1-4, the full variable domain is DTGVSQNPRHKITKRGQNVTFRCDPISEHNRLYWYRQTLGQGPEFLTYFQNEAQLEKSRLLSDRFSAERPKGSFSTLEIQRTEQGDSAMYLCASSLDNYNEKLFFGSGTQLSVL.

The V and J genes are TRBV5-5 and TRBJ2-7; possibly TRBD2 for D (5 bases). Trimming took 5 bases from V and 4 from J, leaving 19 bases between them. The CDR3 consists of 15 residues. Germline V gene lookup returns CDR1 SGHKS and CDR2 YYEKEE (reference sequence). This chain's CDR3 is CASRGLVGRGYEQYF. CDR3 nucleotide sequence: TGTGCCAGCAGGGGTCTTGTGGGGAGAGGGTACGAGCAGTACTTC. The full variable domain, completed using reference TRBV5-5 and TRBJ2-7, is DAGVTQSPTHLIKTRGQQVTLRCSPISGHKSVSWYQQVLGQGPQFIFQYYEKEERGRGNFPDRFSARQFPNYSSELNVNALLLGDSALYLCASRGLVGRGYEQYFGPGTRLTVT.

This chain uses TRBV6-1 with TRBJ1-2; the D is unclear. Trimming left V 1 base short and J 7 bases short, with 4 bases between. The V gene's germline CDR1 is MNHNS and CDR2 SASEGT. CDR3 length: 11 residues. The CDR3 DNA reads as TGTGCCAGCAGTGAAGGGGTTGGCTACACCTTC. This encodes CASSEGVGYTF.

The CDR3 DNA is TGTGCCAGTATGGGGGGGGCAGGAGGCTACACCTTC. Its translation is CASMGGAGGYTF. The rearrangement uses TRBV19 and TRBJ1-2; D perhaps matches TRBD1 (6 bases). Deletions cut 7 bases from V and 8 bases from J, with 14 bases between. The CDR3 is 12 amino acids. Germline lookup yields CDR1 LNHDA and CDR2 SQIVND (reference sequence).

The J gene is TRBJ2-7, the V gene TRBV7-8; TRBD1 might be the D (5 bases). Trimming pared 4 bases from V and 6 bases from J, leaving 13 bases between. Looked up from germline, CDR1 is SGHVS and CDR2 is FQNEAQ. This CDR3 region has 13 residues. The CDR3 here is CASSSPARGEQYF. The CDR3 DNA reads TGTGCCAGCAGCTCGCCCGCTAGGGGCGAGCAGTACTTC.

The V and J genes are TRBV2 and TRBJ1-5; no reliable D call. Germline CDR1 and CDR2: SNHLY and FYNNEI. CDR3 length equals 13 residues. Trimming left V 4 bases short and J 5 bases short, with 9 bases between. This CDR3 reads CASSGEEYQPQHF. In DNA, the CDR3 is TGTGCCAGCAGTGGAGAGGAGTATCAGCCCCAGCATTTT. Full variable domain (rest looked up from reference TRBV2 and TRBJ1-5): EPEVTQTPSHQVTQMGQEVILRCVPISNHLYFYWYRQILGQKVEFLVSFYNNEISEKSEIFDDQFSVERPDGSNFTLKIRSTKLEDSAMYFCASSGEEYQPQHFGDGTRLSIL.

CDR3 amino acids: CASAMTGQLNQPQHF. CDR3 DNA: TGTGCCAGCGCGATGACGGGACAGTTAAATCAGCCCCAGCATTTT. J is TRBJ1-5 and V is TRBV6-5; TRBD1 matches at 7 bases. The CDR3 is made up of 15 amino acids. Germline values: CDR1 MNHEY, CDR2 SVGAGI. V lost 8 bases and J lost 4; bases outside the gene matches: 11.

CDR3 amino acids: CASSPGLSTDTQYF. The CDR3 coding sequence is TGTGCCAGCAGCCCGGGTTTGAGCACAGATACGCAGTATTTT. The rearrangement joins TRBV11-2 to TRBJ2-3; D call uncertain. Trimming pared 5 bases from V and 0 bases from J, leaving 9 bases between. The germline V gene has CDR1 SGHAT and CDR2 FQNNGV. The CDR3 totals 14 residues.

The chain combines TRBV6-5 with TRBJ2-1; 9 bases fit TRBD2. This CDR3 is built from 14 residues. The germline V gene encodes CDR1 MNHEY and CDR2 SVGAGI. J was trimmed by 4 bases and V by 8 bases; bases with no gene match: 6. CDR3 protein: CASASGTKYNEQFF. The CDR3 DNA reads TGTGCCAGCGCTAGCGGGACCAAGTACAATGAGCAGTTCTTC.

The gene calls are TRBV6-5 and TRBJ2-1, with D possibly TRBD1 on 5 matching bases. Germline V gives CDR1 MNHEY, CDR2 SVGAGI. V dropped 7 bases and J dropped 7 bases, with 8 bases sitting between them. CDR3 length equals 11 residues. Here the CDR3 DNA reads TGTGCCAGCACTCACAGGAATGAGCAGTTCTTC. Translated: CASTHRNEQFF.

This chain connects TRBV28 to TRBJ2-1; 10 nucleotides match TRBD2. This CDR3 has 15 amino acids. V lost 6 bases, J lost 4 bases, and 6 bases stayed unmatched. In germline, CDR1 is MDHEN, CDR2 SYDVKM. The CDR3 sequence: CASRETSGVYNEQFF. The CDR3 coding sequence is TGTGCCAGCAGGGAAACTAGCGGGGTTTACAATGAGCAGTTCTTC.

The chain is built from TRBV7-2 and TRBJ1-5; D possibly corresponds to TRBD1 (5 bases). Deletions cut 2 bases from V and 1 base from J, with 9 bases between. This CDR3 contains 15 residues. Germline V gene lookup returns CDR1 SGHTA and CDR2 FQGNSA. DNA of the CDR3: TGTGCCAGCAGCTTAAAGGGGAGCAGCAATCAGCCCCAGCATTTT. Its translation is CASSLKGSSNQPQHF.

The gene calls are TRBV11-3 and TRBJ1-1; D gene uncertain. Trimming shortened V by 5 bases and J by 2 bases, and 9 bases separated the two germline ends. CDR1 is SGHNT, CDR2 YENEEA, per germline. The CDR3 runs 13 residues. The CDR3 is CASSQVGNTEAFF. CDR3 nucleotide sequence: TGTGCCAGCAGCCAAGTGGGCAACACTGAAGCTTTCTTT.